What follows is one TCR beta chain and its context. No antigen is known for it. Trimming removed 3 bases at V and 5 bases at J, with 22 bases between. The CDR3 is 16 amino acids. Germline V gene data show CDR1 as DFQATT and CDR2 as SNEGSKA (reference sequence). Researchers prepared the TCRbeta library using unique molecular identifiers, the study reports. TCRdb re-analysed the PCR reads in MiXCR, keeping a single row per CDR3 protein. The data contain about a million distinct CDR3 sequences, roughly 29% of them singletons. This specimen belongs to a study of T-cell reconstitution after alpha-beta-depleted transplantation in children. Broader study findings: Two months or so post-transplant, alpha-beta T cells reportedly derived from several hundred expanded graft clones. When one year had passed after transplant, most T-cell counts and diversity came from newly produced T cells.

The TCR was taken from a boy under two years old who had a stem cell transplant for SCID, so the T cells may come from the graft donor. Sequences were derived from PBMCs, mostly from graft donor cells, sampled 360 days after TCRalphabeta/CD19-depleted stem cell transplant. This sequence joins TRBV20-1 and TRBJ2-5; perhaps D is TRBD1 or TRBD2 (5 bases each). CDR3 protein: CSARLDGRWGMETQYF. For the CDR3, the DNA is TGCAGTGCTAGGTTAGACGGACGGTGGGGGATGGAGACCCAGTACTTC.